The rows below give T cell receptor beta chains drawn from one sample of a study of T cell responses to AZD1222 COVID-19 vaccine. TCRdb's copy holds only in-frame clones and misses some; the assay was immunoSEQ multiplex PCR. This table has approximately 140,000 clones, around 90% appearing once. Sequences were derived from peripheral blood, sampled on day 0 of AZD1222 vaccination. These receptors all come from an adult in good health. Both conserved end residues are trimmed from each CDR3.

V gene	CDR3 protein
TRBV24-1	ATWDSSTDTQY
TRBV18	ASSPRGGSADTQY
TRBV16	ASDYSGTYNSPLH
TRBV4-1	ASSQGQANYGYT
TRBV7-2	ASSPGQATNTIY
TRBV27	ASSRQGLGGYT
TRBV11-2	ASSLGAPGRGNQPQH
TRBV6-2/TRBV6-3	ASSYSSSSYEQY
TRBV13	ASSIRAGLNTEAF
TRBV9	ASRFSDGYT
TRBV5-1	ASSLGTGTSEQY
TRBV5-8	ASSERNQETQY
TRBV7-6	ASSSPGQKGGYT
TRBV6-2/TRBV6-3	ASSRKAGIIDEQY
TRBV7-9	ASSNRQGNTEAF
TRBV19	ASSWLSAKNIQY
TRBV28	ASSLLTGGSYEQY
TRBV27	ASSKEGGGTNEQF
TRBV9	ASSVGGELLPGSYEQY
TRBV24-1	ATSDLAGGNEQF
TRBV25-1	ASSGLRTGSNSPLH
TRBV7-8	ASSLSPTGQYYEQY
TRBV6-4	ASSVEGSPNTGELF
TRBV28	ASRGGPAETQY
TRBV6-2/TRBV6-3	ASSFGSGGAYEQY
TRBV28	ASTLLVGKEPQH
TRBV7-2	ASILQGGGAGELF
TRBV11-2	ASSLLSSNTGELF
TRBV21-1	ASSKAWGSSYNEQF
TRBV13	ASSLATTGRRNTIY
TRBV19	ASRSFRGNTEAF
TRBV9	ASSVAGALGNEQF
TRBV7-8	ASSPPGLHNEQF
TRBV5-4	ASSYRDRGHTGELF
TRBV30	ACRIQGYEQY
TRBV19	ASSSRGTGDPIFDEQF
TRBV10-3	AISEPSGEDTEAF
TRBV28	ASSKTRNQPQH
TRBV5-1	ASSLGDRANEKLF
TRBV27	ASSQGPNNSPLH
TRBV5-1	ASSLRGMGTDTQY
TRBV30	AWAGQGNNSPLH
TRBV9	ASSVSPAHTDTQY
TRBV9	ASSVRSGGVPHEQY
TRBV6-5	ASNPDRGHNSPLH
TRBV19	ASSPSSGNTEAF
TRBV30	AWSTLAATGELF
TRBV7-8	ASSLEGGTFRFGSGNTIY
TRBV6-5	ASTPLAGNYGYT
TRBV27	ASRPRDRNTEAF
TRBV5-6	ASSLRGRVVANYGYT
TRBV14	ASSHPGTRVSYEQY
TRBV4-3	ASSQGYNQPQH